Following are 26 T cell receptor beta chains from one sample sequenced in a study of yellow fever vaccine responses in identical twins. TCRdb redid the calling of the RT-PCR reads with MiXCR, one entry per CDR3 protein. Of 20,000 to 25,000 distinct CDR3 sequences detected, roughly 80% appear once; the ten largest clones hold around 4.8%. Material: T cells from blood (PBMCs), unsorted or a sorted subset (not recorded which), obtained before or after yellow fever vaccination (not recorded which). The receptor set was obtained from a woman between 18 and 29 years old who received the yellow fever vaccine.

The genes are TRBV20-1 and TRBJ2-5; D remains unclear. V lost 3 bases to trimming and J lost 1 base, with 12 bases between them. CDR1 and CDR2 (germline): DFQATT, SNEGSKA (reference sequence). The CDR3 covers 14 residues. CDR3 sequence reads: CSASLVLSQETQYF. CDR3 bases: TGCAGTGCTAGCCTCGTTCTCTCCCAAGAGACCCAGTACTTC.

This clonotype was observed a handful of times. This chain joins TRBV5-4 and TRBJ1-1, with D possibly TRBD1 on 5 matching bases. CDR3 length equals 16 residues. Per germline, CDR1 SGHNT and CDR2 YYREEE (reference sequence). Between the trimmed V and J ends, which lost 0 bases and 3 bases, there was a span of 15 bases. As DNA, the CDR3 is TGTGCCAGCAGCTTGGATGGGGACCGGAAAGACACTGAAGCTTTCTTT. It is translated as CASSLDGDRKDTEAFF.

The table lists this clonotype with a few counts. The chain uses TRBV4-1 and TRBJ1-1; D ambiguous. The CDR3 sequence is 14 residues long. Germline assignment: CDR1 MGHRA and CDR2 YSYEKL. The V end lost 2 bases, the J end lost 3 bases, and 10 bases lay between the germline ends. For the CDR3, the DNA is TGCGCCAGCAGCCAACCCGGAAGGTACACTGAAGCTTTCTTT. Translated, it gives CASSQPGRYTEAFF.

The CDR3, as DNA: TGTGCCAGCAGCTTAGATGGTTGGGGAGAGACCCAGTACTTC. Residues: CASSLDGWGETQYF. This chain connects TRBV11-3 to TRBJ2-5; D not resolved. This CDR3 is built from 14 residues. Germline V lookup: CDR1 SGHNT, CDR2 YENEEA. Trimming stripped 0 bases from V and 4 bases from J, with 9 bases between.

The chain is built from TRBV15 and TRBJ1-5, with 7 nucleotides matching TRBD1. This CDR3 region has 18 residues. Germline CDR1 is LNHNV and CDR2 is YYDKDF (reference sequence). V gave up 2 bases and J gave up 0 bases; unmatched junction bases: 10. CDR3 nucleotides: TGTGCCACCAGCAGACCGGGACAGCAGTTTTATAGCAATCAGCCCCAGCATTTT. It yields the protein CATSRPGQQFYSNQPQHF.

This sequence joins TRBV13 and TRBJ2-7; D gene uncertain. V lost 7 bases and J lost 3, with 19 bases in between. The CDR3 length is 15 residues. Germline CDR1 reads PRHDT; CDR2 reads FYEKMQ (reference sequence). The CDR3 bases are TGTGCCAGCAAGCCGGCGGCAGGCCGACTCTACGAGCAGTACTTC. Its protein is CASKPAAGRLYEQYF.

J is TRBJ1-2 and V is TRBV29-1; D is perhaps TRBD1 (5 bases). From germline, CDR1 is SQVTM and CDR2 ANQGSEA. This CDR3 comprises 15 residues. V lost 2 bases, J lost 2 bases, and 15 bases lay in between. The CDR3 loop is CSVETRGDGNYGYTF. The CDR3, as DNA: TGCAGCGTTGAAACAAGGGGTGACGGCAACTATGGCTACACCTTC.

The V gene is TRBV5-1, the J gene TRBJ1-1, with 12 bases matching TRBD1. This CDR3 contains 16 residues. After removal of 4 bases from V and 4 bases from J, the junction contained 8 bases not matched to a gene. Germline assignment: CDR1 SGHRS and CDR2 YFSETQ. The CDR3 DNA is TGCGCCAGCAGCCCGGGGGACAGGGGGCTGGGCACTGAAGCTTTCTTT. This sequence encodes CASSPGDRGLGTEAFF.

The chain has TRBV19 and TRBJ1-5; D remains unclear. V was clipped by 3 bases and J by 3 bases, with 6 bases between them. The CDR3 contains 13 residues. Germline V CDR1 and CDR2: LNHDA, SQIVND (reference sequence). The CDR3 is CASSINANQPQHF. In DNA form, the CDR3 reads TGTGCCAGTAGTATTAACGCCAATCAGCCCCAGCATTTT.

For the CDR3, the DNA is TGTGCCAGCAGTGACAGGTTCGGGACTAATATTTACGAGCAGTACGTC. Encoded protein: CASSDRFGTNIYEQYV. The chain carries TRBV2 and TRBJ2-7; 7 bases fit TRBD2. In germline, CDR1 is SNHLY, CDR2 FYNNEI. The CDR3 runs 16 residues. V dropped 3 bases and J dropped 4; count of bases not matched to a gene: 12.

CDR3 amino acids: CASSEKTGSGANVLTF. The CDR3 coding sequence is TGCGCCAGCAGCGAGAAGACAGGCTCTGGGGCCAACGTCCTGACTTTC. The chain employs TRBV5-1 and TRBJ2-6, with D tentatively TRBD1 (6 bases). V was pared by 4 bases and J by 0 bases, with 11 bases between. The CDR3 has 16 residues. Looked up from germline, CDR1 is SGHRS and CDR2 is YFSETQ. The full variable domain, rest sourced from reference TRBV5-1 and TRBJ2-6, is KAGVTQTPRYLIKTRGQQVTLSCSPISGHRSVSWYQQTPGQGLQFLFEYFSETQRNKGNFPGRFSGRQFSNSRSEMNVSTLELGDSALYLCASSEKTGSGANVLTFGAGSRLTVL.

The chain recombines TRBV5-6 with TRBJ1-3, with D uncertain. V lost 0 bases, J lost 0 bases, and 10 bases lay in between. CDR3 length: 16 amino acids. Germline lookup yields CDR1 SGHDT and CDR2 YYEEEE. CDR3 bases: TGTGCCAGCAGCTTGGGACACCCAGACTCTGGAAACACCATATATTTT. Its protein product is CASSLGHPDSGNTIYF.

The chain links TRBV4-2 to TRBJ2-1, with D perhaps TRBD1 or TRBD2 (5 bases each). Germline-derived CDR1 and CDR2 are LGHNA and YNFKEQ. The V end lost 5 bases, the J end lost 1 base, and 9 bases lay between the germline ends. This CDR3 has 14 amino acids. CDR3 loop: CASSGGDSYNEQFF. The CDR3 coding sequence is TGTGCCAGCAGCGGGGGTGATTCCTACAATGAGCAGTTCTTC.

The chain recombines TRBV4-2 with TRBJ2-2, with TRBD1 matching over 10 bases. Per germline, CDR1 LGHNA and CDR2 YNFKEQ. This CDR3 contains 17 residues. V was pared by 1 base and J by 6 bases, with 8 bases of the junction left unmatched. The CDR3 reads CASSQVTGGNTPGELFF. The CDR3 nucleotides read TGTGCCAGCAGCCAAGTGACAGGGGGCAATACACCCGGGGAGCTGTTTTTT.

The rearrangement links TRBV18 to TRBJ2-1, with 7 bases aligning to TRBD1. V lost 0 bases to trimming and J lost 6 bases; unmatched junction nucleotides: 2. Germline assignment: CDR1 KGHSH and CDR2 LQKENI. This CDR3 spans 14 amino acids. The CDR3, as DNA: TGTGCCAGCTCACCACCGGGACAGTTCAATGAGCAGTTCTTC. Protein product: CASSPPGQFNEQFF.

The V and J genes are TRBV12-3 or TRBV12-4 and TRBJ2-1, with TRBD2 identical over 10 bases. V lost 4 bases and J lost 8; bases outside the gene matches: 14. This CDR3 is 17 amino acids long. CDR3 protein: CASSSRDGSGRAYEQFF. The CDR3 DNA follows: TGTGCCAGCAGTTCCCGGGACGGGAGCGGGAGGGCCTATGAGCAGTTCTTC.

The chain uses TRBV29-1 and TRBJ2-3; D uncertain. CDR1 and CDR2 from the germline V gene are SQVTM and ANQGSEA. Trimming shortened V by 3 bases and J by 5 bases, and 15 bases separated the two germline ends. The CDR3 has 14 amino acids. Here the CDR3 reads CSVDPGWVQDTQYF. CDR3 coding DNA: TGCAGCGTTGACCCAGGTTGGGTTCAAGATACGCAGTATTTT.

The chain recombines TRBV7-6 with TRBJ2-1; D is ambiguous. Germline V gene data show CDR1 as SGHVS and CDR2 as FNYEAQ. The CDR3 sequence is 13 residues long. Trimming removed 1 base from V and 6 bases from J, with 7 bases in between. The CDR3 bases are TGTGCCAGCAGCTTAGTAGGAGCCAATGAGCAGTTCTTC. It yields the protein CASSLVGANEQFF.

The rearrangement links TRBV11-2 to TRBJ1-4; no clear D gene. V was shortened by 1 base and J by 5 bases, with 5 bases between the two germline ends. The CDR3 totals 13 residues. Germline CDR1 is SGHAT and CDR2 is FQNNGV. Here the CDR3 DNA reads TGTGCCAGCAGCTTAGGTCGGAATGAAAAACTGTTTTTT. Encoded protein: CASSLGRNEKLFF.

The J gene is TRBJ2-5, the V gene TRBV4-3; D remains ambiguous. The CDR3 covers 15 residues. Between the trimmed V and J ends, which lost 0 bases and 7 bases, there was a span of 15 bases. Looked up from germline, CDR1 is LGHNA and CDR2 is YSLEER. CDR3 in DNA: TGCGCCAGCAGCCAAGATTTGGCTTCCTCCTCGACCCAGTACTTC. As protein: CASSQDLASSSTQYF.

The chain is built from TRBV14 and TRBJ1-1; D uncertain. The CDR3 runs 14 residues. In germline, CDR1 is SGHDN, CDR2 FVKESK. Trimming removed 5 bases from V and 0 bases from J, with 10 bases in between. In nucleotides, the CDR3 is TGTGCCAGCAGCGCGCCCTATTTGAACACTGAAGCTTTCTTT. Its protein product is CASSAPYLNTEAFF.

The V gene is TRBV28, the J gene TRBJ2-1; D tentatively fits TRBD1 or TRBD2 (6 bases each). The CDR3 extends over 14 amino acids. Trimming stripped 6 bases from V and 7 bases from J, with 16 bases between. Germline V gene lookup returns CDR1 MDHEN and CDR2 SYDVKM. The chain's CDR3 is CASSFPGAKNEQFF. Written as DNA, the CDR3 is TGTGCCAGCAGCTTCCCGGGGGCCAAAAATGAGCAGTTCTTC.

On this clonotype: The junction does not match germline at one end; this may be a read error. The rearrangement links TRBV2 to TRBJ2-2; tentative D call: TRBD2 (5 bases). The CDR3 runs to 14 residues. The germline V gene has CDR1 SNHLY and CDR2 FYNNEI. In nucleotides, the CDR3 is TGTGCCTCGGCCGGGGTAGGGAACACCGGGGAGCTTTTTTTT. Translation: CASAGVGNTGELFF. Full variable domain (missing parts from reference TRBV2 and TRBJ2-2): EPEVTQTPSHQVTQMGQEVILRCVPISNHLYFYWYRQILGQKVEFLVSFYNNEISEKSEIFDDQFSVERPDGSNFTLKIRSTKLEDSAMYFCASAGVGNTGELFFGEGSRLTVL.

The chain links TRBV7-9 to TRBJ1-2; TRBD1 is a possible D gene (6 bases). V lost 1 base, J lost 7 bases, and 13 bases lay in between. The length of the CDR3 is 14 residues. Looked up from germline, CDR1 is SEHNR and CDR2 is FQNEAQ (reference sequence). Here the CDR3 reads CASSLDRVRSGYTF. The CDR3 nucleotides are TGTGCCAGCAGCTTAGACAGGGTGCGGAGTGGCTACACCTTC.

The chain recombines TRBV29-1 with TRBJ2-7; TRBD2 aligns across 10 bases. CDR1 and CDR2 from the germline V gene are SQVTM and ANQGSEA. The J segment lost 4 bases and the V segment lost 2 bases, leaving 8 bases of the junction unmatched. The length of the CDR3 is 15 residues. The CDR3 spells CSVESSGSQGYEQYF. The CDR3 region has the DNA TGCAGCGTTGAATCTAGCGGGAGTCAAGGGTACGAGCAGTACTTC.

This sequence joins TRBV29-1 and TRBJ2-1; 10 bases agree with TRBD2. CDR1 is SQVTM and CDR2 is ANQGSEA in the germline V gene. The V gene end was trimmed by 7 bases and the J gene end by 3 bases; junction bases not matched to a gene: 3. The CDR3 covers 13 residues. CDR3 nucleotides: TGCAGCGCTGGGACTAGCGACTACAATGAGCAGTTCTTC. Translating gives CSAGTSDYNEQFF.